Below are 6 T cell receptor beta chains sequenced from a single sample in a study of T cells in women clearing cervical HPV infection. The protocol was immunoSEQ multiplex PCR, while the TCRdb copy is restricted to in-frame clones and leaves out a portion. This sample lists about 30,000 clones; its ten largest clones have 3% to 4%. Sequencing input: blood buffy coat. These receptors originate from a woman between 18 and 70 years old with a cervical HPV16 infection that either progressed to CIN3+ or cleared (not recorded which).

As for this clone: One end of the junction does not line up with germline, which may come from a read error. The observed sequence ends 3 residues before the CDR3 terminus, with the missing tail filled in from the germline J gene. This chain joins TRBV7-9 and TRBJ1-3; no definite D call. CDR1 is SEHNR, CDR2 FQNEAQ, per germline (reference sequence). The CDR3 covers 15 residues. The part of the CDR3 DNA that was read is TGTGCCAGCAGCTTAGCAGGCCAGGCTGGGAACACC. Protein: CASSLAGQAGNT. The full CDR3 reads CASSLAGQAGNTIYF.

Concerning this clone itself: The missing CDR3 end, 3 residues past where the read stops, is filled in from the germline J gene. The V call is TRBV30, the J call TRBJ2-2; D is possibly TRBD2 (6 bases). The V end lost 1 base, the J end lost 6 bases, and 18 bases lay between the germline ends. CDR1 and CDR2 (germline): GTSNPN, SVGIG (reference sequence). This CDR3 is 16 amino acids long. This CDR3 is CAWSGSWGTGAGELFF. CDR3 DNA, as far as it was read: TGTGCCTGGAGTGGCAGTTGGGGGACGGGGGCCGGGGAG. Full variable domain (outside the CDR3, taken from reference TRBV30 and TRBJ2-2): SQTIHQWPATLVQPVGSPLSLECTVEGTSNPNLYWYRQAAGRGLQLLFYSVGIGQISSEVPQNLSASRPQDRQFILSSKKLLLSDSGFYLCAWSGSWGTGAGELFFGEGSRLTVL.

A remark on this clone: The read comes to an end 3 residues before the CDR3 does, leaving the germline J gene to fill in the end. J is TRBJ1-2 and V is TRBV28; 8 positions match TRBD1. Germline assignment: CDR1 MDHEN and CDR2 SYDVKM. The CDR3 is 15 amino acids. CDR3 protein: CASSFLQGASYDYTF. The sequenced part of the CDR3 DNA is TGTGCCAGCAGTTTTCTTCAGGGGGCCTCCTACGAC.

The CDR3 protein is CASSAGSTDTQYF. CDR3 DNA (partial): TGTGCCAGCAGTGCGGGATCCACAGATACG. V usage is TRBV6-2 or TRBV6-3 and J usage is TRBJ2-3; possibly TRBD2 for D (6 bases). Coverage ceases 3 residues before the CDR3 finishes, and the germline J gene fills in the end. CDR3 length: 13 amino acids. Germline CDR1 reads MNHEY; CDR2 reads SVGEGT. Trimming took off 5 bases at V and 2 bases at J, with 8 bases between the two ends.

For this clone: The sequenced fragment ends 3 residues before the CDR3 boundary, so the rest is inferred from the germline J gene. The chain links TRBV20-1 to TRBJ1-5, with D possibly TRBD1 on 5 matching bases. Germline V gene data show CDR1 as DFQATT and CDR2 as SNEGSKA (reference sequence). The CDR3 runs to 13 residues. With 1 base removed from V and 7 bases from J, the gap between germline ends came to 11 bases. The part of the CDR3 DNA that was read is TGCAGTGCTAGAGGGCCGGGGGACCAGCCC. This sequence encodes CSARGPGDQP. The full CDR3 protein is CSARGPGDQPQHF.

Worth noting for this clone: The CDR3 is cut off 3 residues early in the read; its end comes from the germline J gene. The rearrangement uses TRBV20-1 and TRBJ2-1; D unclear. V lost 3 bases to trimming and J lost 9 bases, with 12 bases between them. Germline CDR1 is DFQATT and CDR2 is SNEGSKA (reference sequence). CDR3 length: 12 amino acids. CDR3 protein: CSARADTGEQFF. CDR3 bases read: TGCAGTGCTAGGGCAGATACGGGTGAG.